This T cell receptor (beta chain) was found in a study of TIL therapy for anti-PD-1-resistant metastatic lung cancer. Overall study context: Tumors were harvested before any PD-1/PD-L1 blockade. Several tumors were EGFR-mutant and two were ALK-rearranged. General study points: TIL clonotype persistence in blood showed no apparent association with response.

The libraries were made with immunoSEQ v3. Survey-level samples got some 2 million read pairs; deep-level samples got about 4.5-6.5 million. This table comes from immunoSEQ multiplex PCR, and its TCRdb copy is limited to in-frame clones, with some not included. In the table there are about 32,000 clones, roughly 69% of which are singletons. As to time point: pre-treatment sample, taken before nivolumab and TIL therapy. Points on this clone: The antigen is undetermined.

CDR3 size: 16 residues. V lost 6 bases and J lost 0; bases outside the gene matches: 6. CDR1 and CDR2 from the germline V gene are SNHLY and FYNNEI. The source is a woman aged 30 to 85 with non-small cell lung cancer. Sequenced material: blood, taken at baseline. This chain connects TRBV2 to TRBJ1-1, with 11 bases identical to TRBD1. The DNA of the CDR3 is TGTGCCAGCAGAGCGGGACAGGGGGACGTGAACACTGAAGCTTTCTTT. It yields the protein CASRAGQGDVNTEAFF.